The text below deals with one TCR beta chain. Its target is unknown. Clones were read by immunoSEQ multiplex PCR, and TCRdb kept only the in-frame ones, dropping some. The sample lists about 3,600 clones, approximately 75% seen once, with 1.3% to 1.5% in the top ten. This specimen comes from a study of neoadjuvant nivolumab and ipilimumab in lung cancer. Turning to the study itself: The combination arm added day-1 ipilimumab 1 mg/kg to nivolumab 3 mg/kg on days 1, 15, 29. Findings and limits, study-wide: Higher pretherapy blood TCR richness went with higher resected-tumor richness. Resected tumors had greater TCR richness and clonality than uninvolved lung.

Germline V gene sequence: CDR1 SGHTA, CDR2 FQGNSA. This CDR3 spans 15 amino acids. The junction had 6 bases not matched to a gene; V was cut back by 5 bases and J by 6 bases. This TCR was sampled from an adult with non-small cell lung cancer. The chain links TRBV7-2 to TRBJ2-2; the match to TRBD2 covers 10 bases. The input for sequencing was peripheral blood, taken after neoadjuvant nivolumab, alone or with ipilimumab, at or shortly before surgery. CDR3 coding DNA: TGTGCCAGCAGCCCTAGCGGGAGCGAAGCCGGGGAGCTGTTTTTT. It codes for CASSPSGSEAGELFF. The full variable domain, rest sourced from reference TRBV7-2 and TRBJ2-2, is GAGVSQSPSNKVTEKGKDVELRCDPISGHTALYWYRQSLGQGLEFLIYFQGNSAPDKSGLPSDRFSAERTGGSVSTLTIQRTQQEDSAVYLCASSPSGSEAGELFFGEGSRLTVL.